The 3 T cell receptor beta chains below all came from one sample that was sequenced in a study of blood T cell repertoires in COVID-19. The repertoire was sequenced with immunoSEQ multiplex PCR; TCRdb's copy has only in-frame clones and lacks some. The table lists about 400,000 clones, approximately 85% of them singletons. Material for sequencing was PBMCs or T cells enriched from blood (not recorded which). The origin of the receptors is a woman aged 40-49 years with acute COVID-19.

CDR3 in amino acids: CASSRTSGTNSGNTIYF. The CDR3, as DNA: TGCGCCAGCAGCAGGACCTCCGGGACAAACTCTGGAAACACCATATATTTT. The V gene is TRBV4-1, the J gene TRBJ1-3; D may be TRBD1 (6 bases). CDR1 MGHRA and CDR2 YSYEKL come from the germline V gene. This CDR3 contains 17 residues. With 5 bases removed from V and 0 bases from J, the gap between germline ends came to 17 bases.

The chain couples TRBV11-2 to TRBJ2-5; 8 bases match TRBD1. The CDR3 spans 15 residues. V lost 4 bases and J lost 5; bases outside the gene matches: 9. The germline CDR1 and CDR2 sequences are SGHAT and FQNNGV. The CDR3 is CASSSTATGEETQYF. CDR3 sequence (DNA): TGTGCCAGCAGCTCAACTGCGACAGGGGAGGAGACCCAGTACTTC.

This chain uses TRBV7-9 with TRBJ2-5; a weak D match, TRBD1 (6 bases). The CDR3 is 13 amino acids. V lost 4 bases and J 3 bases, leaving 9 bases between the germline ends. Per germline, CDR1 SEHNR and CDR2 FQNEAQ (reference sequence). The CDR3 DNA sequence: TGTGCCAGCAGCTCCTGGGACAAAGAGACCCAGTACTTC. Translation gives CASSSWDKETQYF.